The source of this T cell receptor (beta chain) is a study of monozygotic twins with inflammatory bowel disease. After re-calling the 5' RACE reads, TCRdb lists one entry per CDR3 protein, DNA absent. The sample's table shows over 110,000 distinct CDR3 sequences. Per the germline V gene, CDR1 is SGHRS and CDR2 is YFSETQ. The CDR3 runs to 13 residues. The gene calls are TRBV5-1 and TRBJ2-7; lacking DNA, the TRBD1 call made by TCRdb goes unchecked. The sequencing sample was made of blood. The TCR sequence derives from a human donor with ulcerative colitis or Crohn's disease, or a healthy co-twin of an affected twin (not recorded which). This CDR3 reads CASSLGDRDEQYF.